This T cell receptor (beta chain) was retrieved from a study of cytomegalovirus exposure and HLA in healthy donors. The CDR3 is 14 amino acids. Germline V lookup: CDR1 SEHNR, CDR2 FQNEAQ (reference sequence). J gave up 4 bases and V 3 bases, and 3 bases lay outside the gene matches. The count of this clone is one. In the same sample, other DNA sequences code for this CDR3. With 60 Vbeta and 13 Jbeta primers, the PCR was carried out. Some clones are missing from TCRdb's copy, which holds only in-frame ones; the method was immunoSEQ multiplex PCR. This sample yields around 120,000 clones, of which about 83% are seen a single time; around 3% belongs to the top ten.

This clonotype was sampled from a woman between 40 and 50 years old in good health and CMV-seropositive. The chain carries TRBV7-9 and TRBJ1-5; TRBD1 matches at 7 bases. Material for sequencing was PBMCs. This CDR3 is CASSLDRSNQPQHF. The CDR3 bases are TGTGCCAGCAGCTTGGACAGGTCTAATCAGCCCCAGCATTTT.